The clone carrying this T cell receptor (beta chain) was counted a single time. The sample contains more than one DNA sequence encoding this CDR3. Germline CDR1 is SGHKS and CDR2 is YYEKEE (reference sequence). The J segment lost 4 bases and the V segment lost 0 bases, leaving 2 bases of the junction unmatched. The CDR3 has 15 residues. The sample originates from a study of T cells in localized non-small cell lung cancer. Profiled with immunoSEQ multiplex PCR; TCRdb holds only in-frame clones, not every one. This table holds roughly 25,000 clones, roughly 90% found once. This specimen was PBMCs, taken before any cancer treatment. The sequence was collected from a man aged 40 to 70 with stage II lung adenocarcinoma. The V and J genes are TRBV5-5 and TRBJ2-1; TRBD2 aligns across 9 bases. Here the CDR3 DNA reads TGTGCCAGCAGCTTGGGGCTAGCGGGATACAATGAGCAGTTCTTC. Protein sequence: CASSLGLAGYNEQFF. Together with reference TRBV5-5 and TRBJ2-1, the CDR3 gives the full variable domain: DAGVTQSPTHLIKTRGQQVTLRCSPISGHKSVSWYQQVLGQGPQFIFQYYEKEERGRGNFPDRFSARQFPNYSSELNVNALLLGDSALYLCASSLGLAGYNEQFFGPGTRLTVL.